These T cell receptor beta chains were read from a single sample in a study of blood T cells in healthy people across ages. In TCRdb, the 5' RACE reads were re-called with MiXCR into one record per CDR3 protein. Of around 670,000 distinct CDR3 sequences listed, approximately 30% are singletons. Sequencing input: blood. Source of these receptors: a woman of 80 years or more in good health. Both conserved end residues are part of each CDR3. Each record gives: V gene, CDR3 length, J gene, CDR3 protein.

v_call: TRBV19; cdr3_length: 17; j_call: TRBJ2-4; cdr3_aa: CASSRRSGALTKNIQYF
v_call: TRBV5-6; cdr3_length: 18; j_call: TRBJ2-4; cdr3_aa: CASSPGGQDLIAKNIQYF
v_call: TRBV12-3/TRBV12-4; cdr3_length: 13; j_call: TRBJ2-7; cdr3_aa: CASRPGGVREQYF
v_call: TRBV13; cdr3_length: 16; j_call: TRBJ2-2; cdr3_aa: CASSFRQGGGTGELFF
v_call: TRBV6-5; cdr3_length: 13; j_call: TRBJ2-5; cdr3_aa: CASSRDSGGAQYF
v_call: TRBV19; cdr3_length: 14; j_call: TRBJ2-3; cdr3_aa: CASSTGVYTDTQYF
v_call: TRBV30; cdr3_length: 13; j_call: TRBJ2-7; cdr3_aa: CAWGSGMGYEQYF
v_call: TRBV29-1; cdr3_length: 13; j_call: TRBJ2-7; cdr3_aa: CSVEGDIPYEQYF
v_call: TRBV30; cdr3_length: 14; j_call: TRBJ1-2; cdr3_aa: CAWSVGDRGYGYTF
v_call: TRBV9; cdr3_length: 17; j_call: TRBJ2-1; cdr3_aa: CASSPPGLAGDNNEQFF
v_call: TRBV7-9; cdr3_length: 15; j_call: TRBJ2-3; cdr3_aa: CASSLAASGVDTQYF
v_call: TRBV7-9; cdr3_length: 12; j_call: NA; cdr3_aa: CASSRGASEQYF
v_call: TRBV12-3/TRBV12-4; cdr3_length: 15; j_call: TRBJ2-2; cdr3_aa: CASSLTRGGTGELVF
v_call: TRBV4-2; cdr3_length: 16; j_call: TRBJ1-5; cdr3_aa: CASSPGDRDSNQPQHF